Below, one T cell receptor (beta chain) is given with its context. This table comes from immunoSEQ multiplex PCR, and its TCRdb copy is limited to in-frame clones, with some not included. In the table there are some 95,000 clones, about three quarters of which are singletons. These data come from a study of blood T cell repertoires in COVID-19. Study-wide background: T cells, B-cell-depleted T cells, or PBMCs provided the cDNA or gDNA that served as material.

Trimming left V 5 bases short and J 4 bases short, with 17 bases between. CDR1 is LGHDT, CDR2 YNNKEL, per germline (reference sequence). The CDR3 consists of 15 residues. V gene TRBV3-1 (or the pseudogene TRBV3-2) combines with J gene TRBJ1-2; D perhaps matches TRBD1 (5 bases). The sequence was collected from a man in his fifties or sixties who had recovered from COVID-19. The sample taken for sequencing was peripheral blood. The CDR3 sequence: CASSKRGGDGYGYTF. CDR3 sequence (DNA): TGTGCCAGCAGCAAGCGGGGAGGGGATGGCTATGGCTACACCTTC.